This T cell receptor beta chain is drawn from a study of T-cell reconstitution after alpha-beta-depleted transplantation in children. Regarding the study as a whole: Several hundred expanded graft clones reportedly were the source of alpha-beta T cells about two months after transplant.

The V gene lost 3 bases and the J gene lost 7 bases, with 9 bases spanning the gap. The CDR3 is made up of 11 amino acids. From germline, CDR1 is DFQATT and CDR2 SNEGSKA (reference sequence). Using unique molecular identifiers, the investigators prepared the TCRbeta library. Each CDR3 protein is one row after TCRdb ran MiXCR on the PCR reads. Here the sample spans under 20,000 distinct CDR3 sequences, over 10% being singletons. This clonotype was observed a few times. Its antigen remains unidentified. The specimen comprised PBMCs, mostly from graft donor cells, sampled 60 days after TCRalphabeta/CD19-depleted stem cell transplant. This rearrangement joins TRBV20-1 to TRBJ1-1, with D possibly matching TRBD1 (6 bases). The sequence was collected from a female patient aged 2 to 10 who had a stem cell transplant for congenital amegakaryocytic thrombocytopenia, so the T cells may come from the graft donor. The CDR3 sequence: CSASFRGEAFF. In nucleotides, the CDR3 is TGCAGTGCTAGTTTCAGGGGTGAAGCTTTCTTT.